The next 5 T cell receptor beta chains were all read from a single sample in a study of a mutant IDH1 vaccine in newly diagnosed glioma. These TCRs' antigens remain unknown. Time point defined: week 5, during vaccination. It was 300 ug of mutant IDH1 20-mer peptide that made up each vaccine dose, given with topical imiquimod. Produced via immunoSEQ multiplex PCR; TCRdb's table is partial and in-frame only. There are about 29,000 clones in the sample; 87% occur only once, and around 3% lies in the top ten. The source was peripheral blood mononuclear cells (PBMCs), collected from a glioma patient whose treatment included an IDH1 peptide vaccine. The origin of the receptors is a woman aged 40 to 55 with glioma. Some clones in this sample may be carry-over from other donors' samples.

The chain joins TRBV7-9 to TRBJ2-3, with a possible D match to TRBD2 (5 bases). Germline-derived CDR1 and CDR2 are SEHNR and FQNEAQ (reference sequence). Trimming took 2 bases from V and 0 from J, leaving 6 bases between them. The CDR3 spans 14 residues. This CDR3 is CASSLQRSTDTQYF. CDR3 DNA: TGTGCCAGCAGCTTACAGCGGAGCACAGATACGCAGTATTTT.

The chain is built from TRBV5-1 and TRBJ2-5; 10 positions match TRBD2. V was clipped by 9 bases and J by 4 bases; unmatched bases: 9. The CDR3 is 14 residues long. Germline V gene sequence: CDR1 SGHRS, CDR2 YFSETQ. The CDR3 nucleotides are TGCGCCACCGGCGCTAGCGGGAGAACAGAGACCCAGTACTTC. It codes for CATGASGRTETQYF.

The chain uses TRBV11-2 and TRBJ2-1, with a weak D call TRBD2 (7 bases). The CDR3 spans 16 residues. Germline V gives CDR1 SGHAT, CDR2 FQNNGV. V lost 3 bases to trimming and J lost 10 bases, with 22 bases between them. The CDR3 nucleotides read TGTGCCAGCAGCTTTGACGGGGGAACCGAGGGGGGGGAGCAGTTCTTC. Encoded protein: CASSFDGGTEGGEQFF.

The gene calls are TRBV14 and TRBJ1-1; a possible D gene is TRBD1 (6 bases). The V gene's germline CDR1 is SGHDN and CDR2 FVKESK. This CDR3 is built from 16 residues. The V end lost 1 base, the J end lost 5 bases, and 17 bases lay between the germline ends. CDR3 DNA sequence: TGTGCCAGCAGCCAAGTAGGCAGGGGCATAGAGACTGAAGCTTTCTTT. Translating gives CASSQVGRGIETEAFF.

The chain carries TRBV7-6 and TRBJ1-4, with 7 positions matching TRBD1. Germline V CDR1 and CDR2: SGHVS, FNYEAQ. V dropped 1 base and J dropped 5; count of bases not matched to a gene: 7. The CDR3 is 16 residues long. In DNA form, the CDR3 reads TGTGCCAGCAGCTTAGGACAGGGAGGCTACAATGAAAAACTGTTTTTT. Residues: CASSLGQGGYNEKLFF.